This T cell receptor (beta chain) was sequenced for a study of control samples from healthy donors and cancer patients. The protocol was immunoSEQ multiplex PCR, while the TCRdb copy is restricted to in-frame clones and leaves out a portion. The sample records 350,000 to 450,000 clones, approximately 90% being singletons. Germline-derived CDR1 and CDR2 are SGHKS and YYEKEE (reference sequence). The CDR3 extends over 16 amino acids. The V gene end was trimmed by 5 bases and the J gene end by 0 bases; junction bases not matched to a gene: 8. The rearrangement links TRBV5-5 to TRBJ2-1; 7 nucleotides match TRBD2. Sequenced material: PBMCs. This TCR was recovered from a man between 35 and 55 years old with head and neck cancer. In nucleotides, the CDR3 is TGTGCCAGCAGGGGCAGTGCGGGGGACTCCTACAATGAGCAGTTCTTC. It codes for CASRGSAGDSYNEQFF.